Listed below are T cell receptor beta chains from one sample, sequenced in a study of T cells in Graves' hyperthyroidism and ophthalmopathy. TCRdb itself ran the multiplex PCR reads through MiXCR, one entry per CDR3 protein. Among under 400,000 distinct CDR3 sequences listed, 25% were seen once. Sequencing input: blood. The receptors shown here come from a man aged 50-60 years with Graves' hyperthyroidism. The CDR3 runs from the conserved cysteine through the conserved F or W. Fields, in order: J gene, V gene, CDR3 protein.

TRBJ2-5	TRBV11-3	CASSLGLLAGAQETQYF
TRBJ2-1	TRBV7-9	CASSHRTSSNEQFF
TRBJ2-7	TRBV5-6	CASSLLFGGSYEQYF
TRBJ1-6	TRBV6-2/TRBV6-3	CASSPEEGGSSPLHF
TRBJ2-3	TRBV7-2	CASSSSGGVSGGTQYF
TRBJ1-5	TRBV7-9	CASTYQEGPQHF
TRBJ2-3	TRBV20-1	CSAVQADRTDTQYF
TRBJ2-5	TRBV18	CASSPTSGTQETQYF
TRBJ2-3	TRBV5-1	CASSPGFASITDTQYF
TRBJ2-2	TRBV27	CASTRLGQNTGELFF
TRBJ2-1	TRBV11-2	CASSFRVGGPNEQFF
TRBJ1-6	TRBV20-1	CSAREGAGNSPLHF
TRBJ2-3	TRBV27	CASSSLAGGPGTDTQYF